This record concerns one T cell receptor (beta chain) sequence. What it binds is not known. Donors, healthy HIV-negative adults, lacked recent acute infections or vaccinations. The record originates from a study of shared clonotypes between healthy human individuals. Overall study findings and caveats: Around 5% was the fraction of naive CD4 clonotypes found shared across a few donors. Rarefaction gave evidence that sorted-subset sequencing remained incomplete despite large depth.

Here immunoSEQ multiplex PCR was the method, and the copy in TCRdb shows in-frame clones only, minus some. This sample yields roughly 2.4 million clones, of which under 97% are seen a single time; 0.1% to 0.15% belongs to the top ten. Germline V gene lookup returns CDR1 KGHSH and CDR2 LQKENI. The CDR3 runs to 14 residues. V shed 2 bases, J shed 8 bases, and the junction held 4 bases outside the gene matches. This sequence originates from a man younger than 35 in good health. The gene calls are TRBV18 and TRBJ1-2; TRBD1 matches 11 bases. The sample taken for sequencing was naive CD4+ T cells sorted from blood. Sample subset: CD45RA+ positively selected. DNA of the CDR3: TGTGCCAGCTCACCAGGACAGGGGGCCCTCGGCTACACCTTC. As protein: CASSPGQGALGYTF. The variable domain in full, with the rest retrieved from reference TRBV18 and TRBJ1-2, is NAGVMQNPRHLVRRRGQEARLRCSPMKGHSHVYWYRQLPEEGLKFMVYLQKENIIDESGMPKERFSAEFPKEGPSILRIQQVVRGDSAAYFCASSPGQGALGYTFGSGTRLTVV.